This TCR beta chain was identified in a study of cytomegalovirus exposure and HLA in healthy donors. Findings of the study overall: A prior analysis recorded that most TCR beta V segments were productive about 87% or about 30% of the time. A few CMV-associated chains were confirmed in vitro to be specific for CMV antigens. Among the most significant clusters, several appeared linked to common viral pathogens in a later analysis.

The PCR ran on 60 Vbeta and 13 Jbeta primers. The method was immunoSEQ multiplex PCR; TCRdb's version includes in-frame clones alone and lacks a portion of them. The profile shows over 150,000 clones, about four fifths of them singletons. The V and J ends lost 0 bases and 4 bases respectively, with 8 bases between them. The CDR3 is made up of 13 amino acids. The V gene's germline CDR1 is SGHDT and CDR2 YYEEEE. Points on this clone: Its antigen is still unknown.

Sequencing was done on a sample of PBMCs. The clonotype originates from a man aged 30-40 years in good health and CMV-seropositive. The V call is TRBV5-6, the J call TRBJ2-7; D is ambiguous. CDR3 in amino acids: CASSLAVGYEQYF. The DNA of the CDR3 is TGTGCCAGCAGCTTGGCCGTCGGGTACGAGCAGTACTTC.